Below are 32 T cell receptor beta chains sequenced from a single sample in a study of somatic mutations in cytotoxic T cells in rheumatoid arthritis. Using immunoSEQ multiplex PCR, the repertoire was profiled, and TCRdb retains in-frame clones only, with some absent. The sample holds about 19,000 clones, approximately 71% seen once. Input material: CD8+ T cells sorted from blood. These receptor sequences come from an adult with rheumatoid arthritis.

The chain links TRBV6-6 to TRBJ1-4; perhaps TRBD1 as D (6 bases). In germline, CDR1 is MNHNY, CDR2 SVGAGI (reference sequence). This CDR3 comprises 14 residues. V lost 5 bases and J 2 bases, leaving 9 bases between the germline ends. CDR3 in DNA: TGTGCCAGCAGTACTACAGGGACTAATGAAAAACTGTTTTTT. Amino acids: CASSTTGTNEKLFF.

The chain couples TRBV7-9 to TRBJ2-3, with TRBD2 matching 13 bases. The CDR3 is 15 residues long. The J segment lost 8 bases and the V segment lost 6 bases, leaving 8 bases of the junction unmatched. The germline CDR1 and CDR2 sequences are SEHNR and FQNEAQ (reference sequence). Here the CDR3 reads CASSSTSGGAFTQYF. The CDR3 nucleotides read TGTGCCAGCAGTTCCACTAGCGGGGGGGCTTTTACGCAGTATTTT. Looking up the rest from reference TRBV7-9 and TRBJ2-3 gives the full variable domain: DTGVSQNPRHKITKRGQNVTFRCDPISEHNRLYWYRQTLGQGPEFLTYFQNEAQLEKSRLLSDRFSAERPKGSFSTLEIQRTEQGDSAMYLCASSSTSGGAFTQYFGPGTRLTVL.

This clone came up once. The chain joins TRBV30 to TRBJ2-7, with TRBD1 matching 7 bases. Germline-derived CDR1 and CDR2 are GTSNPN and SVGIG (reference sequence). The CDR3 covers 13 residues. The V gene end was trimmed by 5 bases and the J gene end by 2 bases; junction bases not matched to a gene: 6. CDR3 sequence reads: CAWAPGQTYEQYF. The CDR3, as DNA: TGTGCCTGGGCCCCGGGACAGACCTACGAGCAGTACTTC. Variable domain in full (rest from reference TRBV30 and TRBJ2-7): SQTIHQWPATLVQPVGSPLSLECTVEGTSNPNLYWYRQAAGRGLQLLFYSVGIGQISSEVPQNLSASRPQDRQFILSSKKLLLSDSGFYLCAWAPGQTYEQYFGPGTRLTVT.

The chain couples TRBV27 to TRBJ1-4; possibly TRBD1 for D (5 bases). This CDR3 spans 12 amino acids. Deletions cut 5 bases from V and 10 bases from J, with 11 bases between. The germline V gene encodes CDR1 MNHEY and CDR2 SMNVEV (reference sequence). The CDR3 here is CASSPGTGKLFF. DNA for the CDR3: TGTGCCAGCAGTCCAGGGACCGGAAAACTGTTTTTT.

The sample holds a few counts of this clone. The chain carries TRBV25-1 and TRBJ1-2; D uncertain. The CDR3 extends over 12 amino acids. The germline gives CDR1 MGHDK, CDR2 SYGVNS. Trimming removed 0 bases at V and 6 bases at J, with 5 bases between. The CDR3 bases are TGTGCCAGCAGTGAATATGCGAATGGCTACACCTTC. This gives the protein CASSEYANGYTF.

The table lists this clone with a few counts. The chain is built from TRBV23-1 and TRBJ2-2, with 8 bases aligning to TRBD1. TRBV23-1 is marked as an open reading frame, function uncertain. This CDR3 comprises 15 residues. The V and J ends lost 4 bases and 5 bases, in that order; junction bases with no gene match: 6. The CDR3 protein is CASSRVTGATGELFF. The CDR3 DNA reads as TGCGCCAGCAGTCGGGTGACAGGGGCTACCGGGGAGCTGTTTTTT.

To note about this clone: The identical CDR3 is also encoded by other nucleotide sequences in the sample. The chain has TRBV19 and TRBJ2-3; possibly TRBD2 for D (6 bases). The CDR3 runs 15 residues. V was pared by 3 bases and J by 0 bases, with 10 bases between. Per germline, CDR1 LNHDA and CDR2 SQIVND (reference sequence). For the CDR3, the DNA is TGTGCCAGTAGTATTATGGGGGGAAGCACAGATACGCAGTATTTT. It encodes CASSIMGGSTDTQYF.

This chain links TRBV4-3 with TRBJ2-3; 7 bases are shared with TRBD2. The CDR3 has 18 residues. The V gene end was trimmed by 1 base and the J gene end by 4 bases; junction bases not matched to a gene: 14. Looked up from germline, CDR1 is LGHNA and CDR2 is YSLEER. The CDR3 is CASSQVNGLPGRADTQYF. The CDR3 nucleotides read TGCGCCAGCAGCCAAGTAAACGGACTCCCGGGGAGGGCAGATACGCAGTATTTT.

This rearrangement joins TRBV4-1 to TRBJ1-1; D is undetermined. V dropped 0 bases and J dropped 1 base, with 12 bases sitting between them. This CDR3 comprises 16 residues. Germline assignment: CDR1 MGHRA and CDR2 YSYEKL. CDR3 nucleotides: TGCGCCAGCAGCCAAGATGAGGGCAAGGGGAACACTGAAGCTTTCTTT. Translating it yields CASSQDEGKGNTEAFF.

This clone was counted only a few times. The chain combines TRBV28 with TRBJ2-2, with D possibly TRBD1 on 5 matching bases. Per germline, CDR1 MDHEN and CDR2 SYDVKM. This CDR3 has 12 amino acids. V lost 3 bases and J 8 bases, leaving 7 bases between the germline ends. Written as DNA, the CDR3 is TGTGCCAGCAGTTTTTGGACAGGGGAGCTGTTTTTT. Protein product: CASSFWTGELFF. The complete variable domain, with remaining parts taken from reference TRBV28 and TRBJ2-2, reads DVKVTQSSRYLVKRTGEKVFLECVQDMDHENMFWYRQDPGLGLRLIYFSYDVKMKEKGDIPEGYSVSREKKERFSLILESASTNQTSMYLCASSFWTGELFFGEGSRLTVL.

The chain combines TRBV2 with TRBJ2-7; TRBD1 matches 8 bases. V shed 8 bases and J 2 bases; nucleotides not matched to a gene: 8. The CDR3 covers 14 residues. CDR1 and CDR2 from the germline V gene are SNHLY and FYNNEI. The CDR3 is CASALSDRAYEQYF. The CDR3 DNA is TGTGCCAGCGCCCTCTCGGACAGGGCCTACGAGCAGTACTTC.

This clone was counted a few times. One end of the junction is discordant with germline, which a read error may explain. The chain combines TRBV19 with TRBJ2-7; D could derive from TRBD1 or TRBD2 (5 bases each). The CDR3 extends over 13 amino acids. Germline CDR1 LNHDA, CDR2 SQIVND (reference sequence). In nucleotides, the CDR3 is TGTGCCATTAGTTCGGGACCGGGGTACGAGCAGTACTTC. Residues: CAISSGPGYEQYF.

This clone was seen a handful of times. The chain carries TRBV4-2 and TRBJ1-2; TRBD1 might be the D (6 bases). The CDR3 has 15 amino acids. Per germline, CDR1 LGHNA and CDR2 YNFKEQ. V lost 0 bases and J 2 bases, leaving 10 bases between the germline ends. CDR3 nucleotide sequence: TGTGCCAGCAGCCAAGAAGGGACAACAAACTATGGCTACACCTTC. This translates into CASSQEGTTNYGYTF.

The chain combines TRBV11-2 with TRBJ2-2; D might be TRBD1 (6 bases). The CDR3 has 17 residues. The V end was cut by 5 bases, the J end by 2 bases, with 18 bases between. Germline values: CDR1 SGHAT, CDR2 FQNNGV. CDR3 loop: CASSPRFGQLNTGELFF. The CDR3 nucleotides are TGTGCCAGCAGCCCTAGATTTGGACAGCTCAACACCGGGGAGCTGTTTTTT.

V is TRBV19 and J is TRBJ1-6; possible D gene TRBD1, 5 bases. This CDR3 has 13 residues. Germline lookup yields CDR1 LNHDA and CDR2 SQIVND (reference sequence). The V end was cut by 5 bases, the J end by 9 bases, with 11 bases between. The CDR3 DNA follows: TGTGCCAGTAGTGGGGCCTTTCGTTCACCCCTCCACTTT. It codes for CASSGAFRSPLHF.

The V and J genes are TRBV9 and TRBJ1-5, with D unresolved. V gave up 4 bases and J gave up 4 bases, with 12 bases separating them. CDR3 size: 14 residues. From germline, CDR1 is SGDLS and CDR2 YYNGEE. The CDR3 DNA reads as TGTGCCAGCAGCCCCCGCGGGTCTAATCAGCCCCAGCATTTT. Amino acids: CASSPRGSNQPQHF.

This clone showed up just once. CDR3 sequence reads: CASSLGEVPKNTEAFF. The CDR3 bases are TGTGCCAGCAGCTTAGGTGAGGTACCGAAGAACACTGAAGCTTTCTTT. This sequence joins TRBV7-9 and TRBJ1-1, with D uncertain. The CDR3 loop spans 16 amino acids. CDR1 is SEHNR, CDR2 FQNEAQ, per germline (reference sequence). Deletions cut 1 base from V and 1 base from J, with 13 bases between. Full variable domain (rest looked up from reference TRBV7-9 and TRBJ1-1): DTGVSQNPRHKITKRGQNVTFRCDPISEHNRLYWYRQTLGQGPEFLTYFQNEAQLEKSRLLSDRFSAERPKGSFSTLEIQRTEQGDSAMYLCASSLGEVPKNTEAFFGQGTRLTVV.

The chain recombines TRBV4-3 with TRBJ1-2; D is unresolved. Trimming took 0 bases from V and 8 from J, leaving 19 bases between them. The CDR3 runs to 16 residues. Germline V gene data show CDR1 as LGHNA and CDR2 as YSLEER. DNA for the CDR3: TGCGCCAGCAGCCAAGAGTGGGCAGGCGATTTCAAAGGCTACACCTTC. Encoded protein: CASSQEWAGDFKGYTF.

This rearrangement joins TRBV6-5 to TRBJ1-1, with 7 bases identical to TRBD1. CDR1 MNHEY and CDR2 SVGAGI come from the germline V gene. Trimming cost V 4 bases and J 5 bases; bases outside gene matches: 10. There are 15 residues in the CDR3. The CDR3, as DNA: TGTGCCAGCAGTTCGGGCCTCAGGGGGGGGACTGAAGCTTTCTTT. This codes for CASSSGLRGGTEAFF.

This chain joins TRBV5-4 and TRBJ2-7, with 11 bases identical to TRBD2. The CDR3 runs to 17 residues. V trimming: 0 bases; J trimming: 3 bases; junction bases outside the gene matches: 8. Germline loops: CDR1 SGHNT, CDR2 YYREEE (reference sequence). The CDR3 spells CASSLEAGLAGGYEQYF. The CDR3 DNA follows: TGTGCCAGCAGCTTGGAGGCGGGTCTAGCGGGGGGCTACGAGCAGTACTTC. The whole variable domain, filled in from reference TRBV5-4 and TRBJ2-7, reads ETGVTQSPTHLIKTRGQQVTLRCSSQSGHNTVSWYQQALGQGPQFIFQYYREEENGRGNFPPRFSGLQFPNYSSELNVNALELDDSALYLCASSLEAGLAGGYEQYFGPGTRLTVT.

The V call is TRBV10-2, the J call TRBJ2-1, with 11 bases matching TRBD2. With 1 base clipped from V and 6 bases from J, the junction kept 5 bases outside the gene matches. CDR3 size: 16 residues. The germline V gene has CDR1 WSHSY and CDR2 SAAADI. CDR3 protein: CASSEYTSGGPNEQFF. The CDR3 region has the DNA TGCGCCAGCAGTGAGTACACTAGCGGGGGACCCAATGAGCAGTTCTTC.

Only a few counts were recorded for this clone. J is TRBJ1-3 and V is TRBV4-1; D remains unclear. V was shortened by 0 bases and J by 3 bases, with 9 bases between the two germline ends. Looked up from germline, CDR1 is MGHRA and CDR2 is YSYEKL. The CDR3 has 15 residues. The DNA for the CDR3 is TGCGCCAGCAGCCAAGATCGCGGGGATGGAAACACCATATATTTT. This gives the protein CASSQDRGDGNTIYF.

The chain recombines TRBV6-5 with TRBJ2-1; the D gene is possibly TRBD2 (5 bases). The V end lost 6 bases, the J end lost 0 bases, and 9 bases lay between the germline ends. CDR1 and CDR2 (germline): MNHEY, SVGAGI. This CDR3 is built from 14 residues. The DNA for the CDR3 is TGTGCCAGCAGGCCAGCGGTCTCCTACAATGAGCAGTTCTTC. It is translated as CASRPAVSYNEQFF.

The gene calls are TRBV5-8 and TRBJ1-1; the match to TRBD1 covers 7 bases. V was pared by 1 base and J by 1 base, with 10 bases of the junction left unmatched. Germline V gives CDR1 SGHTS, CDR2 YDEGEE. The CDR3 contains 17 residues. This CDR3 is CASSLTPGQTWNTEAFF. The CDR3 DNA is TGTGCCAGCAGCTTGACTCCGGGACAGACATGGAACACTGAAGCTTTCTTT.

The rearrangement links TRBV29-1 to TRBJ2-1, with D tentatively TRBD1 (6 bases). The germline gives CDR1 SQVTM, CDR2 ANQGSEA. Between the trimmed V and J ends, which lost 1 base and 4 bases, there was a span of 11 bases. The CDR3 runs 14 residues. DNA of the CDR3: TGCAGCGTTGAAGGACAGGAGAATTACAATGAGCAGTTCTTC. This codes for CSVEGQENYNEQFF.

The V gene is TRBV6-1, the J gene TRBJ2-7; D call uncertain. Germline V gene data show CDR1 as MNHNS and CDR2 as SASEGT. V lost 1 base to trimming and J lost 6 bases, with 4 bases between them. The CDR3 loop spans 11 amino acids. The CDR3 DNA reads TGTGCCAGCAGTGAAGGGGGCGAGCAGTACTTC. Its protein product is CASSEGGEQYF.

The chain carries TRBV29-1 and TRBJ2-1; tentatively, D is TRBD2 (6 bases). Germline lookup yields CDR1 SQVTM and CDR2 ANQGSEA. CDR3 length: 12 residues. V lost 4 bases and J 8 bases, leaving 12 bases between the germline ends. The CDR3 coding sequence is TGCAGCGTTGGTTTTGCGGGGTATGAGCAGTTCTTC. It specifies CSVGFAGYEQFF.

The chain has TRBV10-2 and TRBJ1-5; D unresolved. Germline V gene lookup returns CDR1 WSHSY and CDR2 SAAADI. The CDR3 runs to 12 residues. V lost 2 bases and J 4 bases, leaving 3 bases between the germline ends. CDR3 DNA: TGCGCCAGCAGTGAGAGTAATCAGCCCCAGCATTTT. Its protein is CASSESNQPQHF.

The chain uses TRBV5-6 and TRBJ2-5, with 11 bases aligning to TRBD2. V shed 1 base, J shed 2 bases, and the junction held 7 bases outside the gene matches. The CDR3 runs 17 residues. Per germline, CDR1 SGHDT and CDR2 YYEEEE. The CDR3 region has the DNA TGTGCCAGCAGCTTGTATTTAGCGGGGGGGATACAAGAGACCCAGTACTTC. It is translated as CASSLYLAGGIQETQYF.

The genes are TRBV2 and TRBJ1-3; the D gene is possibly TRBD1 (5 bases). Per the germline V gene, CDR1 is SNHLY and CDR2 is FYNNEI. V lost 6 bases and J 4 bases, leaving 13 bases between the germline ends. The CDR3 runs to 14 residues. CDR3 bases: TGTGCCAGCAGCCACAGGACTTCGGGAAACACCATATATTTT. This encodes CASSHRTSGNTIYF.

CDR3 DNA: TGTGCCAGCAGCTTATCAGGGTTGGGCAATCAGCCCCAGCATTTT. It yields the protein CASSLSGLGNQPQHF. The chain has TRBV7-2 and TRBJ1-5; D perhaps matches TRBD1 (5 bases). Germline V lookup: CDR1 SGHTA, CDR2 FQGNSA. The V gene lost 2 bases and the J gene lost 2 bases, with 10 bases spanning the gap. CDR3 length: 15 amino acids.

This chain uses TRBV6-5 with TRBJ2-6; unclear D gene. The CDR3 spans 12 residues. Trimming took off 6 bases at V and 8 bases at J, with 8 bases between the two ends. CDR1 MNHEY and CDR2 SVGAGI come from the germline V gene. CDR3 protein: CASRTSSNVLTF. In DNA, the CDR3 is TGTGCCAGCAGGACTTCGTCCAACGTCCTGACTTTC.